This T cell receptor beta chain was captured by sequencing in a study of CD8 T cells in ankylosing spondylitis. Study results and caveats: The study identified a TCR beta motif of 7 or 8 highly homologous variants that appeared characteristic of ankylosing spondylitis blood. Peripheral blood held disease-linked clones only at relatively low frequency, and these were CD8+.

Library preparation for TCR beta used quantitative 5'-RACE with molecular barcodes. TCRdb fed the 5' RACE reads into MiXCR, producing one record per CDR3 protein. The data show some 800,000 distinct CDR3 sequences, with about 12% seen just once and under 0.6% held by the top ten. This clonotype was observed a few times. Antigen: not known. Germline CDR1 reads MRHNA; CDR2 reads SNTAGT. The CDR3 extends over 11 amino acids. V shed 6 bases and J shed 1 base, with 3 bases lying between them. Sequenced sample: blood, either unsorted or a sorted T cell fraction (not recorded which). The sequence was obtained from a male donor with ankylosing spondylitis. This chain joins TRBV6-4 and TRBJ1-1; D is ambiguous. The CDR3 DNA is TGTGCCAGCAGGTCGAACACTGAAGCTTTCTTT. This gives the protein CASRSNTEAFF.